The 31 T cell receptor beta chains below all came from one sample that was sequenced in a study of PD-1 blockade in mismatch repair-deficient tumors. Only in-frame clones appear in the TCRdb table, and some are missing; sequencing was by immunoSEQ multiplex PCR. The profile shows 30,000 to 40,000 clones, approximately 81% of them singletons. Here the sequenced sample was peripheral blood, taken 76 weeks after starting pembrolizumab. Every receptor here comes from an adult with mismatch repair-deficient cancer.

V gene TRBV30 combines with J gene TRBJ2-1; D uncertain. V was shortened by 4 bases and J by 0 bases, with 7 bases between the two germline ends. The length of the CDR3 is 13 residues. Germline V lookup: CDR1 GTSNPN, CDR2 SVGIG (reference sequence). Here the CDR3 reads CAWKSVSYNEQFF. DNA of the CDR3: TGTGCCTGGAAGAGTGTCTCCTACAATGAGCAGTTCTTC.

V and J are TRBV27 and TRBJ1-1, with D uncertain. The V end was cut by 5 bases, the J end by 11 bases, with 18 bases between. The V gene's germline CDR1 is MNHEY and CDR2 SMNVEV (reference sequence). The CDR3 covers 13 residues. The CDR3 here is CASSTRRLAGAFF. The CDR3 DNA reads as TGTGCCAGCAGTACTCGACGCCTTGCGGGGGCTTTCTTT.

This clone was detected only a few times. The genes are TRBV5-4 and TRBJ2-7, with 10 bases identical to TRBD2. The trim removed 2 bases at V and 3 bases at J, leaving 5 bases unmatched. Looked up from germline, CDR1 is SGHNT and CDR2 is YYREEE (reference sequence). This CDR3 is built from 15 residues. CDR3 amino acids: CASSFTGTSVYEQYF. The CDR3 DNA reads TGTGCCAGCAGCTTTACCGGGACTAGCGTCTACGAGCAGTACTTC.

A few counts support this clone. The rearrangement links TRBV5-4 to TRBJ2-5, with D possibly called TRBD1 or TRBD2 (6 bases each). The CDR3 loop spans 14 amino acids. The V end lost 5 bases, the J end lost 5 bases, and 16 bases lay between the germline ends. Per germline, CDR1 SGHNT and CDR2 YYREEE (reference sequence). The CDR3 nucleotides are TGTGCCAGCAGTTGGTCAGGGGCGGGGGAGACCCAGTACTTC. This codes for CASSWSGAGETQYF. Full variable domain (remainder filled in from reference TRBV5-4 and TRBJ2-5): ETGVTQSPTHLIKTRGQQVTLRCSSQSGHNTVSWYQQALGQGPQFIFQYYREEENGRGNFPPRFSGLQFPNYSSELNVNALELDDSALYLCASSWSGAGETQYFGPGTRLLVL.

This clone appeared a single time. This rearrangement joins TRBV5-8 to TRBJ2-3; no clear D gene. V gave up 0 bases and J gave up 5 bases, with 1 base separating them. Germline CDR1 SGHTS, CDR2 YDEGEE. This CDR3 is built from 11 residues. This CDR3 is CASSLVDTQYF. CDR3 sequence (DNA): TGTGCCAGCAGCTTGGTAGATACGCAGTATTTT.

This chain uses TRBV6-4 with TRBJ2-3, with D maybe TRBD1 (6 bases). CDR1 MRHNA and CDR2 SNTAGT come from the germline V gene. Trimming pared 3 bases from V and 4 bases from J, leaving 11 bases between. The CDR3 totals 14 residues. CDR3 nucleotide sequence: TGTGCCAGCAGTGAACAGGGTGGTTCAGATACGCAGTATTTT. This gives the protein CASSEQGGSDTQYF.

This clone was observed a handful of times. The rearrangement joins TRBV5-1 to TRBJ1-2; no reliable D call. The CDR3 is made up of 13 amino acids. Trimming left V 1 base short and J 5 bases short, with 9 bases between. Germline CDR1 SGHRS, CDR2 YFSETQ. The CDR3 loop reads CASSLTDGYGYTF. The CDR3 nucleotides are TGCGCCAGCAGCTTGACGGATGGATATGGCTACACCTTC. The whole variable domain, remainder taken from reference TRBV5-1 and TRBJ1-2, is KAGVTQTPRYLIKTRGQQVTLSCSPISGHRSVSWYQQTPGQGLQFLFEYFSETQRNKGNFPGRFSGRQFSNSRSEMNVSTLELGDSALYLCASSLTDGYGYTFGSGTRLTVV.

This rearrangement joins TRBV6-1 to TRBJ2-7; the D gene is possibly TRBD2 (5 bases). Trimming removed 0 bases at V and 5 bases at J, with 14 bases between. In germline, CDR1 is MNHNS, CDR2 SASEGT. The CDR3 is 15 residues long. DNA of the CDR3: TGTGCCAGCAGTGAAGCGATTGGGCCCGGGGACGAGCAGTACTTC. The encoded protein is CASSEAIGPGDEQYF.

Written as DNA, the CDR3 is TGCGCCAGCAGCCCCGGACAGCTCAACTATGGCTACACCTTC. Residues: CASSPGQLNYGYTF. The chain carries TRBV5-1 and TRBJ1-2; tentative D call: TRBD1 (6 bases). CDR3 size: 14 residues. Germline CDR1 SGHRS, CDR2 YFSETQ. Between the trimmed V and J ends, which lost 4 bases and 2 bases, there was a span of 12 bases.

The chain carries TRBV19 and TRBJ2-1, with D possibly being TRBD1 (7 bases). V was shortened by 3 bases and J by 7 bases, with 16 bases between the two germline ends. The CDR3 sequence is 15 residues long. Germline V gene lookup returns CDR1 LNHDA and CDR2 SQIVND (reference sequence). This chain's CDR3 is CASSIQGGSGNEQFF. CDR3 in DNA: TGTGCCAGTAGTATCCAGGGGGGTTCTGGGAATGAGCAGTTCTTC.

This clone was counted once. The chain combines TRBV30 with TRBJ1-1; no reliable D call. This CDR3 has 13 residues. Trimming took off 0 bases at V and 3 bases at J, with 8 bases between the two ends. CDR1 and CDR2 from the germline V gene are GTSNPN and SVGIG (reference sequence). Written as DNA, the CDR3 is TGTGCCTGGAGTGTACTTAGGGACACTGAAGCTTTCTTT. Translation gives CAWSVLRDTEAFF.

The chain is built from TRBV27 and TRBJ2-7; no clear D. This CDR3 spans 15 amino acids. CDR1 MNHEY and CDR2 SMNVEV come from the germline V gene (reference sequence). The V gene lost 2 bases and the J gene lost 0 bases, with 11 bases spanning the gap. CDR3 sequence reads: CASSLKGQSSYEQYF. CDR3 DNA sequence: TGTGCCAGCAGTTTAAAAGGGCAGTCCTCCTACGAGCAGTACTTC.

The table lists this clone with a count of one. The chain links TRBV29-1 to TRBJ2-1; TRBD2 aligns across 11 bases. This CDR3 is built from 14 residues. Germline V gene lookup returns CDR1 SQVTM and CDR2 ANQGSEA. V trimming: 4 bases; J trimming: 5 bases; junction bases outside the gene matches: 4. The CDR3, as DNA: TGCAGCGTTGTTTGGGGACTAGCGGACAATGAGCAGTTCTTC. Residues: CSVVWGLADNEQFF.

The V and J genes are TRBV27 and TRBJ2-1; D is tentatively TRBD1 or TRBD2 (5 bases each). Looked up from germline, CDR1 is MNHEY and CDR2 is SMNVEV (reference sequence). This CDR3 is built from 17 residues. V was clipped by 1 base and J by 3 bases, with 16 bases between them. The CDR3 DNA reads TGTGCCAGCAGTTTATGGTCCTGGGACCGAAACTACAATGAGCAGTTCTTC. Its protein is CASSLWSWDRNYNEQFF.

This chain links TRBV7-2 with TRBJ2-7; 8 bases are shared with TRBD2. Germline CDR1 is SGHTA and CDR2 is FQGNSA. The CDR3 has 15 residues. The ends lost 7 bases at V and 1 base at J; junction bases unmatched: 9. The CDR3 is CASISSGRGSYEQYF. In DNA form, the CDR3 reads TGTGCCAGCATTTCCAGCGGGAGAGGGTCCTACGAGCAGTACTTC.

The chain is built from TRBV7-8 and TRBJ1-2, with a possible D match to TRBD1 (6 bases). Trimming pared 1 base from V and 0 bases from J, leaving 15 bases between. This CDR3 comprises 17 residues. CDR1 and CDR2 (germline): SGHVS, FQNEAQ. The CDR3: CASSLVRQDRTNYGYTF. CDR3 coding DNA: TGTGCCAGCAGCTTAGTCCGCCAGGACAGAACTAACTATGGCTACACCTTC.

This clone was seen once. V usage is TRBV27 and J usage is TRBJ2-5, with TRBD2 matching 7 bases. Per germline, CDR1 MNHEY and CDR2 SMNVEV (reference sequence). The junction had 2 bases not matched to a gene; V was cut back by 5 bases and J by 5 bases. The CDR3 runs to 12 residues. The CDR3 coding sequence is TGTGCCAGCAGTGCGGGAGCGGAGACCCAGTACTTC. It codes for CASSAGAETQYF.

In this sample, this clone turned up a few times. V and J are TRBV6-5 and TRBJ1-2; D is perhaps TRBD1 (5 bases). In germline, CDR1 is MNHEY, CDR2 SVGAGI. V was clipped by 7 bases and J by 5 bases, with 11 bases between them. This CDR3 is built from 12 residues. The CDR3 bases are TGTGCCAGCACCACCGGGGGGTATGGCTACACCTTC. This encodes CASTTGGYGYTF.

CDR3 region: CATGWGSAYEQYF. The CDR3 DNA follows: TGTGCCACCGGGTGGGGGTCCGCCTACGAGCAGTACTTC. The chain couples TRBV19 to TRBJ2-7, with D perhaps TRBD1 or TRBD2 (5 bases each). Per germline, CDR1 LNHDA and CDR2 SQIVND (reference sequence). CDR3 length: 13 residues. Deletions cut 10 bases from V and 2 bases from J, with 15 bases between.

The chain recombines TRBV27 with TRBJ2-7, with 7 nucleotides matching TRBD1. The CDR3 length is 15 residues. Germline V CDR1 and CDR2: MNHEY, SMNVEV (reference sequence). V dropped 2 bases and J dropped 2; count of bases not matched to a gene: 6. DNA of the CDR3: TGTGCCAGCAGTTTAGCACAGGGGCTACCCTACGAGCAGTACTTC. Its translation: CASSLAQGLPYEQYF.

J is TRBJ2-7 and V is TRBV27, with D unclear. Germline V gene sequence: CDR1 MNHEY, CDR2 SMNVEV (reference sequence). Trimming removed 6 bases at V and 4 bases at J, with 13 bases between. The CDR3 contains 13 residues. The CDR3 loop is CASRATPFYEQYF. The DNA for the CDR3 is TGTGCCAGCAGAGCGACCCCCTTTTACGAGCAGTACTTC.

J is TRBJ1-1 and V is TRBV4-2; TRBD1 is a possible D gene (5 bases). The CDR3 is 14 residues long. V was shortened by 4 bases and J by 4 bases, with 13 bases between the two germline ends. Germline V gene sequence: CDR1 LGHNA, CDR2 YNFKEQ. CDR3 DNA: TGTGCCAGCAGCCCAGTAGGGGAAGTCACTGAAGCTTTCTTT. Its translation: CASSPVGEVTEAFF.

This clone was picked up a small number of times. V usage is TRBV9 and J usage is TRBJ1-2; weak D call: TRBD1 (6 bases). Germline V gene sequence: CDR1 SGDLS, CDR2 YYNGEE. The CDR3 has 16 residues. Trimming stripped 4 bases from V and 1 base from J, with 17 bases between. The CDR3 nucleotides read TGTGCCAGCAGCACAACGACAGGATTCCATAACTATGGCTACACCTTC. Its translation is CASSTTTGFHNYGYTF.

The chain combines TRBV5-6 with TRBJ1-2, with 7 bases aligning to TRBD1. The CDR3 has 14 amino acids. Germline CDR1 is SGHDT and CDR2 is YYEEEE. V was pared by 1 base and J by 8 bases, with 8 bases of the junction left unmatched. CDR3: CASSLNRGVLGYTF. In nucleotides, the CDR3 is TGTGCCAGCAGCTTGAACAGGGGCGTCTTGGGCTACACCTTC. The full variable domain, completed using reference TRBV5-6 and TRBJ1-2, is DAGVTQSPTHLIKTRGQQVTLRCSPKSGHDTVSWYQQALGQGPQFIFQYYEEEERQRGNFPDRFSGHQFPNYSSELNVNALLLGDSALYLCASSLNRGVLGYTFGSGTRLTVV.

The chain employs TRBV28 and TRBJ2-1; D may match TRBD1 or TRBD2 (5 bases each). The V end lost 8 bases, the J end lost 6 bases, and 20 bases lay between the germline ends. Germline CDR1 MDHEN, CDR2 SYDVKM. CDR3 size: 15 residues. CDR3 region: CASGGVMVRANEQFF. The DNA for the CDR3 is TGTGCCAGCGGGGGTGTTATGGTTAGGGCCAATGAGCAGTTCTTC.

CDR3 region: CASTSGSQAEAFF. The DNA of the CDR3 is TGCGCCAGCACCTCGGGGTCCCAGGCTGAAGCTTTCTTT. V gene TRBV10-1 combines with J gene TRBJ1-1, with D unresolved. CDR3 length: 13 residues. The germline CDR1 and CDR2 sequences are WNHNN and SYGVQD (reference sequence). V lost 7 bases and J lost 6, with 15 bases in between.

V usage is TRBV7-2 and J usage is TRBJ2-1; D remains unclear. There are 14 residues in the CDR3. Per germline, CDR1 SGHTA and CDR2 FQGNSA. The V and J ends lost 2 bases and 3 bases respectively, with 8 bases between them. The CDR3 region is CASSLTRDYNEQFF. DNA for the CDR3: TGTGCCAGCAGCTTAACTCGAGACTACAATGAGCAGTTCTTC.

The V call is TRBV5-1, the J call TRBJ1-1, with a weak D call TRBD1 (6 bases). The CDR3 is made up of 16 amino acids. V was trimmed by 2 bases and J by 2 bases, leaving 16 bases between them. Germline V CDR1 and CDR2: SGHRS, YFSETQ. CDR3 region: CASSLAKGTPNTEAFF. CDR3 coding DNA: TGCGCCAGCAGCTTAGCAAAGGGGACACCCAACACTGAAGCTTTCTTT.

This clone was detected only a few times. The rearrangement joins TRBV18 to TRBJ2-5; D is unresolved. The CDR3 is made up of 12 amino acids. V was trimmed by 4 bases and J by 2 bases, leaving 5 bases between them. CDR1 and CDR2 from the germline V gene are KGHSH and LQKENI. CDR3 in DNA: TGTGCCAGCTCACGGGCTCAAGAGACCCAGTACTTC. Translated: CASSRAQETQYF.

The chain is built from TRBV7-6 and TRBJ1-3, with D unclear. The CDR3 sequence is 15 residues long. The V gene's germline CDR1 is SGHVS and CDR2 FNYEAQ. V shed 0 bases and J shed 4 bases, with 10 bases lying between them. Here the CDR3 reads CASSLADLGGNTIYF. Here the CDR3 DNA reads TGTGCCAGCAGCTTAGCGGACCTCGGAGGAAACACCATATATTTT.

The rearrangement joins TRBV5-4 to TRBJ1-1; no definite D call. The CDR3 contains 14 residues. Trimming took 2 bases from V and 1 from J, leaving 9 bases between them. Germline V CDR1 and CDR2: SGHNT, YYREEE (reference sequence). CDR3 nucleotides: TGTGCCAGCAGCTTCCGGGATGGGAACACTGAAGCTTTCTTT. It is translated as CASSFRDGNTEAFF.